Presented here are 25 T cell receptor beta chains from one specimen sequenced in a study of blood T cell repertoires in COVID-19. The method was immunoSEQ multiplex PCR; TCRdb's version includes in-frame clones alone and lacks a portion of them. Of 250,000 to 350,000 clones listed, more than 90% are singletons. The sequenced sample was PBMCs or T cells enriched from blood (not recorded which). The receptors shown here come from a woman younger than 45 who had recovered from COVID-19.

This chain links TRBV7-3 with TRBJ1-2; 11 nucleotides match TRBD1. In germline, CDR1 is SGHTA, CDR2 FQGTGA. V gave up 10 bases and J gave up 7 bases; unmatched junction bases: 8. The CDR3 totals 13 residues. The CDR3 bases are TGTGCCACCTCCCCCGGGACAGGGGGTGGCTACACCTTC. Protein: CATSPGTGGGYTF.

This clone was seen once. V and J are TRBV28 and TRBJ2-7; D might be TRBD1 (5 bases). The V end lost 4 bases, the J end lost 6 bases, and 7 bases lay between the germline ends. CDR1 is MDHEN and CDR2 is SYDVKM in the germline V gene. The CDR3 covers 11 residues. The CDR3 DNA follows: TGTGCCAGCAGTTCGACAGTCGAGCAGTACTTC. This translates into CASSSTVEQYF.

CDR3: CASRTGTGNYGYTF. CDR3 in DNA: TGTGCCAGCAGGACCGGGACAGGGAACTATGGCTACACCTTC. The V and J genes are TRBV5-4 and TRBJ1-2, with 9 nucleotides matching TRBD1. Germline CDR1 and CDR2: SGHNT and YYREEE (reference sequence). This CDR3 has 14 amino acids. V was pared by 5 bases and J by 2 bases, with 4 bases of the junction left unmatched. Complete variable domain (other parts from reference TRBV5-4 and TRBJ1-2): ETGVTQSPTHLIKTRGQQVTLRCSSQSGHNTVSWYQQALGQGPQFIFQYYREEENGRGNFPPRFSGLQFPNYSSELNVNALELDDSALYLCASRTGTGNYGYTFGSGTRLTVV.

This chain links TRBV28 with TRBJ2-6, with TRBD2 as a possible D gene (5 bases). Per germline, CDR1 MDHEN and CDR2 SYDVKM. V lost 2 bases and J 1 base, leaving 12 bases between the germline ends. This CDR3 has 17 residues. This CDR3 reads CASSLEGDSSGANVLTF. Written as DNA, the CDR3 is TGTGCCAGCAGTTTAGAGGGAGATTCGTCTGGGGCCAACGTCCTGACTTTC.

The V gene is TRBV7-3, the J gene TRBJ2-7; no reliable D call. The length of the CDR3 is 13 residues. Trimming shortened V by 5 bases and J by 3 bases, and 11 bases separated the two germline ends. CDR1 and CDR2 (germline): SGHTA, FQGTGA. The CDR3 DNA reads as TGTGCCAGCAGCGATCGACAAGGCTACGAGCAGTACTTC. As protein: CASSDRQGYEQYF.

The rearrangement links TRBV4-2 to TRBJ2-2; a possible D gene is TRBD2 (5 bases). V gave up 8 bases and J gave up 0 bases, with 7 bases separating them. Per germline, CDR1 LGHNA and CDR2 YNFKEQ. The CDR3 is 13 residues long. In DNA form, the CDR3 reads TGTGCCAGCGGAGCGGCGAACACCGGGGAGCTGTTTTTT. Its protein is CASGAANTGELFF.

V gene TRBV28 combines with J gene TRBJ1-5; TRBD1 aligns across 8 bases. Germline values: CDR1 MDHEN, CDR2 SYDVKM. V shed 1 base, J shed 3 bases, and the junction held 2 bases outside the gene matches. The CDR3 extends over 15 amino acids. In DNA form, the CDR3 reads TGTGCCAGCAGTTTATTGGGACAGGTCAATCAGCCCCAGCATTTT. As protein: CASSLLGQVNQPQHF.

CDR3 in amino acids: CASSPQNRDLNTEAFF. CDR3 nucleotides: TGTGCCAGCTCACCACAAAACAGGGATTTGAACACTGAAGCTTTCTTT. The V and J genes are TRBV18 and TRBJ1-1, with D tentatively TRBD1 (6 bases). CDR3 size: 16 residues. Germline CDR1 reads KGHSH; CDR2 reads LQKENI. V dropped 1 base and J dropped 0 bases, with 12 bases sitting between them.

The count of this clone is one. The rearrangement links TRBV5-4 to TRBJ2-7; D call uncertain. Germline CDR1 is SGHNT and CDR2 is YYREEE (reference sequence). The CDR3 length is 14 residues. V was clipped by 0 bases and J by 0 bases, with 7 bases between them. The CDR3 nucleotides read TGTGCCAGCAGCTTGGCCCCTAGCTCCTACGAGCAGTACTTC. Translated, it gives CASSLAPSSYEQYF.

This clone has a single count. The rearrangement links TRBV27 to TRBJ2-7; 7 bases fit TRBD1. V was clipped by 5 bases and J by 5 bases; unmatched bases: 12. Per the germline V gene, CDR1 is MNHEY and CDR2 is SMNVEV (reference sequence). This CDR3 has 15 residues. CDR3 in DNA: TGTGCCAGCAGTCCGATGCCGACAGGGCGGAACGAGCAGTACTTC. It specifies CASSPMPTGRNEQYF.

The J gene is TRBJ2-5, the V gene TRBV9; D not certain. Looked up from germline, CDR1 is SGDLS and CDR2 is YYNGEE. The V end was cut by 5 bases, the J end by 7 bases, with 21 bases between. This CDR3 spans 15 amino acids. Written as DNA, the CDR3 is TGTGCCAGCAGTACCACGCTAGGCATAGAAGGGACCCAGTACTTC. Translating it yields CASSTTLGIEGTQYF.

V and J are TRBV28 and TRBJ1-2; D remains ambiguous. Germline assignment: CDR1 MDHEN and CDR2 SYDVKM. The V and J ends lost 6 bases and 0 bases respectively, with 8 bases between them. This CDR3 has 13 amino acids. The CDR3 region is CASSPGANYGYTF. CDR3 in DNA: TGTGCCAGCAGCCCTGGAGCTAACTATGGCTACACCTTC.

The chain links TRBV19 to TRBJ1-2; maybe TRBD1 (5 bases). CDR3 length equals 15 residues. Germline V lookup: CDR1 LNHDA, CDR2 SQIVND (reference sequence). Deletions cut 7 bases from V and 3 bases from J, with 18 bases between. The CDR3 nucleotides read TGTGCCAGTACCGAAGCGGGGGGGATGGACTATGGCTACACCTTC. Its protein product is CASTEAGGMDYGYTF.

V and J are TRBV20-1 and TRBJ1-1, with no clear D. Trimming stripped 0 bases from V and 6 bases from J, with 5 bases between. CDR3 length: 11 amino acids. Germline lookup yields CDR1 DFQATT and CDR2 SNEGSKA (reference sequence). CDR3 residues: CSARDHPEAFF. DNA for the CDR3: TGCAGTGCTAGAGATCATCCTGAAGCTTTCTTT.

The chain combines TRBV9 with TRBJ2-7; 11 bases line up with TRBD2. This CDR3 has 16 residues. V lost 3 bases, J lost 3 bases, and 8 bases stayed unmatched. Germline-derived CDR1 and CDR2 are SGDLS and YYNGEE. The CDR3 protein is CASSEGSGGAVYEQYF. The CDR3 DNA is TGTGCCAGCAGCGAGGGTAGCGGGGGGGCCGTCTACGAGCAGTACTTC.

This clone has just one count. The chain employs TRBV28 and TRBJ1-2, with 8 bases identical to TRBD1. The CDR3 consists of 13 residues. V shed 6 bases, J shed 7 bases, and the junction held 7 bases outside the gene matches. Germline CDR1 and CDR2: MDHEN and SYDVKM. CDR3 region: CASSTEQGGGYTF. In DNA form, the CDR3 reads TGTGCCAGCAGCACAGAACAGGGGGGTGGCTACACCTTC.

The CDR3 DNA follows: TGTGCCAGCAGCGGGACTAGCGTTTCCTACGAGCAGTACTTC. It codes for CASSGTSVSYEQYF. J is TRBJ2-7 and V is TRBV4-2; 10 nucleotides match TRBD2. V lost 5 bases and J lost 1; bases outside the gene matches: 2. Germline V gene sequence: CDR1 LGHNA, CDR2 YNFKEQ. CDR3 length: 14 amino acids.

Concerning this clone itself: Additional DNA sequences in this sample encode the identical CDR3. This rearrangement joins TRBV2 to TRBJ1-1; TRBD1 might be the D (6 bases). Germline CDR1 is SNHLY and CDR2 is FYNNEI. There are 13 residues in the CDR3. V dropped 4 bases and J dropped 1 base, with 7 bases sitting between them. The chain's CDR3 is CASSAQGNTEAFF. DNA of the CDR3: TGTGCCAGCAGTGCACAGGGGAACACTGAAGCTTTCTTT.

This chain links TRBV3-1 (or the pseudogene TRBV3-2) with TRBJ2-7, with 8 bases fitting TRBD2. The CDR3 is 13 amino acids. Looked up from germline, CDR1 is LGHDT and CDR2 is YNNKEL (reference sequence). CDR3 coding DNA: TGTGCTTCCGCGGGACTAGATCTGTACGAGCAGTACTTC. Translating gives CASAGLDLYEQYF.

The chain couples TRBV24-1 to TRBJ2-5, with D maybe TRBD2 (6 bases). V lost 4 bases and J 5 bases, leaving 13 bases between the germline ends. The CDR3 totals 14 residues. Germline CDR1 is KGHDR and CDR2 is SFDVKD. CDR3 coding DNA: TGTGCCACCAGTGACCCCGGGAGTGAGGAGACCCAGTACTTC. This gives the protein CATSDPGSEETQYF.

The rearrangement links TRBV9 to TRBJ2-1; 13 bases align to TRBD2. From germline, CDR1 is SGDLS and CDR2 YYNGEE. The CDR3 totals 16 residues. The J segment lost 9 bases and the V segment lost 3 bases, leaving 9 bases of the junction unmatched. This CDR3 is CASSALGLAGLGEQFF. The CDR3 DNA reads TGTGCCAGCAGCGCCTTGGGACTAGCGGGATTAGGTGAGCAGTTCTTC.

V usage is TRBV4-2 and J usage is TRBJ1-5; 8 bases fit TRBD1. This CDR3 has 16 residues. From germline, CDR1 is LGHNA and CDR2 YNFKEQ. The V segment lost 0 bases and the J segment 6 bases; nucleotides outside the gene matches: 7. Here the CDR3 reads CASSQEWGTGTQPQHF. As DNA, the CDR3 is TGTGCCAGCAGCCAAGAATGGGGGACAGGTACTCAGCCCCAGCATTTT.

This chain links TRBV5-5 with TRBJ1-1, with D possibly TRBD1 on 6 matching bases. V lost 5 bases and J 4 bases, leaving 18 bases between the germline ends. Germline V lookup: CDR1 SGHKS, CDR2 YYEKEE (reference sequence). This CDR3 is 15 amino acids long. As DNA, the CDR3 is TGTGCCAGCAGTCCCCCTAGGGGGATTCTCACTGAAGCTTTCTTT. Protein product: CASSPPRGILTEAFF.

The genes are TRBV10-3 and TRBJ2-7, with 11 bases fitting TRBD2. The junction had 4 bases not matched to a gene; V was cut back by 0 bases and J by 0 bases. Germline V gene lookup returns CDR1 ENHRY and CDR2 SYGVKD. This CDR3 is 17 amino acids long. The CDR3 DNA follows: TGTGCCATCAGTGAGTCGCCCGGGACTAGCGGCTCCTACGAGCAGTACTTC. Its translation: CAISESPGTSGSYEQYF.

V is TRBV10-3 and J is TRBJ1-1; 7 positions agree with TRBD1. Germline V lookup: CDR1 ENHRY, CDR2 SYGVKD. The CDR3 extends over 13 amino acids. V shed 6 bases and J 8 bases; nucleotides not matched to a gene: 9. The CDR3 DNA sequence: TGTGCCATCAGCGATCACGCGACAGGGGAAGCTTTCTTT. It yields the protein CAISDHATGEAFF.